The clone carrying this T cell receptor beta chain was counted a single time. CDR1 is LGHNA, CDR2 YSLEER, per germline. The CDR3 consists of 16 residues. Trimming shortened V by 0 bases and J by 7 bases, and 18 bases separated the two germline ends. This record belongs to a study of shared clonotypes between healthy human individuals. CD45RA-negative memory and CD45RA+ naive subsets were split from the CD4+ cells. Method: immunoSEQ multiplex PCR; TCRdb's copy keeps in-frame clones and lacks some. The data contain some 1 million clones, approximately 76% of them seen just once; the ten biggest clones take up about 1.4%.

The origin of this receptor is a young man in good health. The material sequenced was memory CD4+ T cells sorted from blood. Subset: CD45RA-negative fraction. The chain carries TRBV4-3 and TRBJ1-2, with unresolved D. CDR3 DNA: TGCGCCAGCAGCCAAGATCCTGGAGTCTTAGCTGGTGGCTACACCTTC. Its protein product is CASSQDPGVLAGGYTF.